This is a list of T cell receptor beta chains from one sample in a study of CD8 T cells in ankylosing spondylitis. TCRdb processed the 5' RACE reads anew with MiXCR; each CDR3 protein has one entry. The sample records about 300,000 distinct CDR3 sequences, about 20% being singletons. Source material: blood, either unsorted or a sorted T cell fraction (not recorded which). These receptors all stem from a female donor with ankylosing spondylitis or in good health (not recorded which). Each CDR3 is given with its conserved first and last residue. D genes are given only for firm matches. Only part of the rows carry a size: once, few, many, or a class if the clone is expanded.

D	size	V	J	CDR3	DNA
.	.	TRBV7-2	TRBJ2-7	CASSRNVGVGYEQYF	TGTGCCAGCAGTAGAAATGTCGGAGTGGGCTACGAGCAGTACTTC
.	.	TRBV5-4	TRBJ1-2	CASSLGGLGGYGYTF	TGTGCCAGCAGCTTGGGGGGCCTAGGGGGCTATGGCTACACCTTC
TRBD2	.	TRBV5-4	TRBJ2-3	CASSPAQVAGDTQYF	TGTGCCAGCAGCCCGGCCCAGGTAGCGGGAGATACGCAGTATTTT
.	many	TRBV12-3/TRBV12-4	TRBJ1-5	CASNERGGNQPQHF	TGTGCCAGCAATGAGAGGGGGGGCAATCAGCCCCAGCATTTT
.	.	TRBV12-3/TRBV12-4	TRBJ2-5	CASSLRRGRETQYF	TGTGCCAGCAGTCTCCGTCGGGGCCGGGAGACCCAGTACTTC
.	.	TRBV30	TRBJ1-6	CAWTGRQLFSPLHF	TGTGCCTGGACAGGGCGGCAGTTATTTTCACCCCTCCACTTT
.	few	TRBV2	TRBJ1-5	CASSSRESSNQPQHF	TGTGCCAGCAGTAGCCGAGAGTCGAGCAATCAGCCCCAGCATTTT
TRBD1	few	TRBV6-1	TRBJ1-1	CASSRWGQDEAFF	TGTGCCAGCAGTAGATGGGGACAGGACGAAGCTTTCTTT
TRBD2	few	TRBV20-1	TRBJ2-2	CSARDQTSGDLRTTGELFF	TGCAGTGCTAGAGATCAGACTAGCGGGGACCTACGGACCACCGGGGAGCTGTTTTTT
.	few	TRBV12-3/TRBV12-4	TRBJ2-1	CASSLSGSNEQFF	TGTGCCAGCAGTTTGTCGGGGAGCAATGAGCAGTTCTTC
.	.	TRBV20-1	TRBJ2-7	CSAQNRDYEQYF	TGCAGTGCGCAGAACAGGGACTACGAGCAGTACTTC
.	.	TRBV11-3	TRBJ1-1	CASSLDEGSTEAFF	TGTGCCAGCAGCTTAGATGAGGGAAGCACTGAAGCTTTCTTT
TRBD2	.	TRBV20-1	TRBJ2-7	CSARDSGGSAYEQYF	TGCAGTGCTAGAGATAGTGGCGGGAGTGCCTACGAGCAGTACTTC
.	.	TRBV6-2/TRBV6-3	TRBJ2-1	CASSSDPPYNEQFF	TGTGCCAGCAGTTCGGACCCGCCCTACAATGAGCAGTTCTTC
.	few	TRBV7-8	TRBJ1-1	CASSRGTFGEAFF	TGTGCCAGCAGCCGTGGGACATTTGGTGAAGCTTTCTTT
TRBD1	.	TRBV5-6	TRBJ2-1	CASSLRQGSTF	TGTGCCAGCAGCCTCCGACAGGGTAGTACATTC
.	.	TRBV20-1	TRBJ1-3	CSARHSLSGNTIYF	TGCAGTGCTAGGCATAGTCTCTCTGGAAACACCATATATTTT
TRBD1	.	TRBV28	TRBJ1-2	CASRKLDRAGGYTF	TGTGCCAGCAGGAAACTGGACAGGGCGGGTGGCTACACCTTC
TRBD2	.	TRBV4-2	TRBJ2-1	CASSQGRFGTSGGGSYNEQFF	TGTGCCAGCAGCCAGGGGCGATTCGGGACTAGCGGGGGGGGCTCCTACAATGAGCAGTTCTTC
.	.	TRBV4-3	TRBJ2-7	CASSRLPLPTYEQYF	TGCGCCAGCAGCCGACTCCCTCTACCTACCTACGAGCAGTACTTC
.	few	TRBV20-1	TRBJ1-5	CSARFSGGGNQPQHF	TGCAGTGCTAGGTTTTCCGGGGGCGGCAATCAGCCCCAGCATTTT
TRBD2	few	TRBV4-3	TRBJ2-7	CASSHDRPGTNYEQYF	TGCGCCAGCAGCCACGATCGTCCCGGGACTAACTACGAGCAGTACTTC
TRBD1	many	TRBV10-3	TRBJ1-2	CAISATDRGEDGYTF	TGTGCCATCAGTGCGACCGACAGGGGAGAAGACGGCTACACCTTC
.	.	TRBV10-3	TRBJ2-5	CAIKGRGGETQYF	TGTGCCATCAAGGGCAGGGGAGGGGAGACCCAGTACTTC
.	few	TRBV10-3	TRBJ2-3	CATRAETTDTQYF	TGTGCCACAAGAGCGGAGACCACAGATACGCAGTATTTT
.	few	TRBV4-3	TRBJ2-3	CASSQERASTDTQYF	TGCGCCAGCAGCCAAGAACGGGCTAGCACAGATACGCAGTATTTT
TRBD1	few	TRBV6-1	TRBJ2-5	CASRGQGATETQYF	TGTGCCAGCAGGGGACAGGGGGCCACAGAGACCCAGTACTTC
.	many	TRBV12-3/TRBV12-4	TRBJ1-2	CASTLRGGRVSGYTF	TGTGCCAGCACCCTGAGGGGAGGGAGGGTGAGCGGCTACACCTTC
TRBD1	few	TRBV20-1	TRBJ2-1	CSADRGSGQFF	TGCAGTGCTGACAGGGGGTCCGGGCAGTTCTTC
TRBD2	.	TRBV11-2	TRBJ2-1	CASSHSGRPNNEQFF	TGTGCCAGCAGTCATAGCGGGAGACCTAACAATGAGCAGTTCTTC
TRBD2	.	TRBV11-2	TRBJ2-3	CASSLDGTSGRPDTQYF	TGTGCCAGCAGCTTAGATGGGACTAGCGGGAGACCAGATACGCAGTATTTT
.	.	TRBV7-9	TRBJ2-1	CASSSTRGSSYNEQFF	TGTGCCAGCAGCTCTACTAGGGGGAGCTCCTACAATGAGCAGTTCTTC